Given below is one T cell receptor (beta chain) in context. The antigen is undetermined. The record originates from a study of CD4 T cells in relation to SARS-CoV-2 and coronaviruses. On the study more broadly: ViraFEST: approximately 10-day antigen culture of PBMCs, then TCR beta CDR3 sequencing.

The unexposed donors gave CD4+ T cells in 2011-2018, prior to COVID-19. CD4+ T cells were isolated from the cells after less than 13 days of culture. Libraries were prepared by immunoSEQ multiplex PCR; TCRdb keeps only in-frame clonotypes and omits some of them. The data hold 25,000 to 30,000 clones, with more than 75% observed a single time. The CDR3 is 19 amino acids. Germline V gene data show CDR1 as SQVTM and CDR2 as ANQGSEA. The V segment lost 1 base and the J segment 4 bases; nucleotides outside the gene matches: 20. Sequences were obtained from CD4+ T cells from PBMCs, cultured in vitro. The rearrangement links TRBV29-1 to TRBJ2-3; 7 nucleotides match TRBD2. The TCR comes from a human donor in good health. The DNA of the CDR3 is TGCAGCGTTGAAGTAAGGCTAGGCGCTAGCGGAATTCGTCCAGATACGCAGTATTTT. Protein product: CSVEVRLGASGIRPDTQYF.